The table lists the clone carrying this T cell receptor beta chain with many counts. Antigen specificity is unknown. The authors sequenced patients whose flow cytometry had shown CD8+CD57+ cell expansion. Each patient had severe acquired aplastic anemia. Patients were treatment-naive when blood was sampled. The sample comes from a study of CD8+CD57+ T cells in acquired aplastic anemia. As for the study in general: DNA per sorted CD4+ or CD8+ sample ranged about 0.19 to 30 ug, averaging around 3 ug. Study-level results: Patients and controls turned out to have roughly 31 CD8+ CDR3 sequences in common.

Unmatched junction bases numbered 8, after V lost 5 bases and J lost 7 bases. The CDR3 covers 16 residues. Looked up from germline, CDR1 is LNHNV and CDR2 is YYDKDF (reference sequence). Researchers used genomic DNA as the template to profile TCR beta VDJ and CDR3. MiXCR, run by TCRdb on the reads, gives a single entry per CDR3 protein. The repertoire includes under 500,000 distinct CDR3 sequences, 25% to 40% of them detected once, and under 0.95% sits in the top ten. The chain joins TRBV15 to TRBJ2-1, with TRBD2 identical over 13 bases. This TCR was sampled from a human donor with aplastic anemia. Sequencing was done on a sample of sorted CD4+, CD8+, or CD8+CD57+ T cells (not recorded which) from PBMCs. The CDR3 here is CATSARLAGGRNEQFF. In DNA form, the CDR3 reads TGTGCCACCAGCGCCAGACTAGCGGGGGGTAGGAATGAGCAGTTCTTC. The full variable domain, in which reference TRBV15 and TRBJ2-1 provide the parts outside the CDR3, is DAMVIQNPRYQVTQFGKPVTLSCSQTLNHNVMYWYQQKSSQAPKLLFHYYDKDFNNEADTPDNFQSRRPNTSFCFLDIRSPGLGDTAMYLCATSARLAGGRNEQFFGPGTRLTVL.